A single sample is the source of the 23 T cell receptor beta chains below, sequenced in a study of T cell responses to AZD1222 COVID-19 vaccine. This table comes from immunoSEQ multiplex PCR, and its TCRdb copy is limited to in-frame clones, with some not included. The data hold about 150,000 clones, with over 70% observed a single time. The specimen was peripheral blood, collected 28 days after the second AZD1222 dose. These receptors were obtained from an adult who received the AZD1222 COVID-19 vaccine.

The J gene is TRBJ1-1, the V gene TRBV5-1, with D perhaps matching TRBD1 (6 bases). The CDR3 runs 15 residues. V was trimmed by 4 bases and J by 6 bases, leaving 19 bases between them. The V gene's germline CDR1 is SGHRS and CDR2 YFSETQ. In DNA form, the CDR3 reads TGCGCCAGCAGCACCTTAGGGGGGATTGTGGCTGAAGCTTTCTTT. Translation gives CASSTLGGIVAEAFF.

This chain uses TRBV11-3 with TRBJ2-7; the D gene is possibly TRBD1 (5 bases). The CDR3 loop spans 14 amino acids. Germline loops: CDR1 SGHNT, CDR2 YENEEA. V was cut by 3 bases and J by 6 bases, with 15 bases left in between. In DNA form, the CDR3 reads TGTGCCAGCAGCTTGGGGCGCGGCGTTGGCGAGCAGTACTTC. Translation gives CASSLGRGVGEQYF.

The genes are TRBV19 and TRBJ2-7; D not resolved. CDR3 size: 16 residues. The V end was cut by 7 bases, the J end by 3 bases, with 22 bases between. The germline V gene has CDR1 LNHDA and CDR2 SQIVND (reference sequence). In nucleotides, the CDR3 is TGTGCCAGTACCCCCCTCGGACGCGGCACCCGCTACGAGCAGTACTTC. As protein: CASTPLGRGTRYEQYF.

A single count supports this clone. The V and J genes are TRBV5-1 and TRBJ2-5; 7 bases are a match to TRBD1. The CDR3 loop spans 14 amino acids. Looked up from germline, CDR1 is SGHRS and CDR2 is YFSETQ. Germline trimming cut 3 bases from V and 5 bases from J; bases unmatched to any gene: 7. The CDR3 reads CASSSDRSRETQYF. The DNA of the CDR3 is TGCGCCAGCAGCTCGGACAGGTCAAGGGAGACCCAGTACTTC.

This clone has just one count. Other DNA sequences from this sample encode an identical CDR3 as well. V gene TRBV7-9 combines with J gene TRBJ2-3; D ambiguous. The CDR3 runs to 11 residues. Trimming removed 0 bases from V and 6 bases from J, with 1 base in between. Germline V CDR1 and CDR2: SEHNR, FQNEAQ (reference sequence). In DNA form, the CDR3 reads TGTGCCAGCAGCTTAGCGGATACGCAGTATTTT. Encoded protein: CASSLADTQYF.

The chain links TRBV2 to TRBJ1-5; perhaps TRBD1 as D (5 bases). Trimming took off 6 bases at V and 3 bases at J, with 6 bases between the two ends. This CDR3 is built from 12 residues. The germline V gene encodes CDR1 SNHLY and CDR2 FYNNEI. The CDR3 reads CASRGDNQPQHF. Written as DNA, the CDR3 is TGTGCCAGCAGGGGGGACAATCAGCCCCAGCATTTT.

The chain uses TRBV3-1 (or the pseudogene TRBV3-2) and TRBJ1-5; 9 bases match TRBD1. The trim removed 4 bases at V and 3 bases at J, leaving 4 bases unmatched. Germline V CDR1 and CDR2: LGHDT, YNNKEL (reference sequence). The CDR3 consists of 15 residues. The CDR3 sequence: CASSLGQGINQPQHF. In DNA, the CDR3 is TGTGCCAGCAGCCTCGGACAGGGGATCAATCAGCCCCAGCATTTT.

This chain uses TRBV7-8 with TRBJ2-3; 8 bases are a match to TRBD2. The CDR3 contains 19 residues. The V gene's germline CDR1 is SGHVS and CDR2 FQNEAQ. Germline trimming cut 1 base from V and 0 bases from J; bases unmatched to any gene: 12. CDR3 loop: CASSLVSAGLGSSTDTQYF. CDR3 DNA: TGTGCCAGCAGCTTAGTTAGTGCGGGACTAGGGTCTAGCACAGATACGCAGTATTTT. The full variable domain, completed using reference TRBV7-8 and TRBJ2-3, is GAGVSQSPRYKVAKRGQDVALRCDPISGHVSLFWYQQALGQGPEFLTYFQNEAQLDKSGLPSDRFFAERPEGSVSTLKIQRTQQEDSAVYLCASSLVSAGLGSSTDTQYFGPGTRLTVL.

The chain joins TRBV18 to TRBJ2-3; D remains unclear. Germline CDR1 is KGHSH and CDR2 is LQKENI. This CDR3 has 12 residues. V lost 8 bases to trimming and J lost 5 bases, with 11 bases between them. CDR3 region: CASTAREDTQYF. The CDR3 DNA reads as TGTGCCAGCACCGCAAGAGAAGATACGCAGTATTTT.

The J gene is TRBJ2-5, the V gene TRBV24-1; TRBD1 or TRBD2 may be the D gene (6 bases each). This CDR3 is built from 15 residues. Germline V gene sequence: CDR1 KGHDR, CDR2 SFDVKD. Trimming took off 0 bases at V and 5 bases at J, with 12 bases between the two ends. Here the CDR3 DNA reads TGTGCCACCAGTGATTTGACGGGGGCGAGCGAGACCCAGTACTTC. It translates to CATSDLTGASETQYF.

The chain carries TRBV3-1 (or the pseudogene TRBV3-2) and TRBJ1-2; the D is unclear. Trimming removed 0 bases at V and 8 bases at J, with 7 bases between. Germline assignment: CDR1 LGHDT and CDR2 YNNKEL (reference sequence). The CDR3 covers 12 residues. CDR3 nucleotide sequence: TGTGCCAGCAGCCAAGATTCGCGGGGCTACACCTTC. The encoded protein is CASSQDSRGYTF.

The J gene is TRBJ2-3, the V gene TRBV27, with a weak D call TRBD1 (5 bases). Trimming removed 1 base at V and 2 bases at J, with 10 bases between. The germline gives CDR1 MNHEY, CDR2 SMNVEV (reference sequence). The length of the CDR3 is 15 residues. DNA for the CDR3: TGTGCCAGCAGTTTATGGGGCGGCACCACAGATACGCAGTATTTT. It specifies CASSLWGGTTDTQYF.

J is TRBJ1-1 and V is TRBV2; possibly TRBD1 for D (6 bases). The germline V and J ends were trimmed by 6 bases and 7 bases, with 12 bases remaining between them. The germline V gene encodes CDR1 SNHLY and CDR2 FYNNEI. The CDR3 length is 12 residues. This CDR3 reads CASRPQTGEAFF. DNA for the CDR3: TGTGCCAGCAGACCCCAGACAGGTGAAGCTTTCTTT.

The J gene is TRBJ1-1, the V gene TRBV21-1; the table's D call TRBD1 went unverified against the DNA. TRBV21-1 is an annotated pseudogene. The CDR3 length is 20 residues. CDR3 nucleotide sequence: TGTGCCAGCAGCAAAATAGGGTCGGCAGGGGGCGCCAATTTGAACACTGAAGCTTTCTTT. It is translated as CASSKIGSAGGANLNTEAFF.

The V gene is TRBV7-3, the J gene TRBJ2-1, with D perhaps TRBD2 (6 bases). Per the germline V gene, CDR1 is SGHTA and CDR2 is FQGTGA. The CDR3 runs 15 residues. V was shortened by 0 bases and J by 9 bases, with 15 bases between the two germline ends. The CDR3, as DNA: TGTGCCAGCAGCTTAACAGGGGACTTTCTTGGTGAGCAGTTCTTC. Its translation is CASSLTGDFLGEQFF.

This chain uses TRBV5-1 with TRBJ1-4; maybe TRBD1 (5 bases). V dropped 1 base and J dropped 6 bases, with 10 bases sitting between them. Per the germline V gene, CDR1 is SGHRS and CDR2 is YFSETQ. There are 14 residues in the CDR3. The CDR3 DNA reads TGCGCCAGCAGCTTGCAGGGAAGTGATGAAAAACTGTTTTTT. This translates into CASSLQGSDEKLFF. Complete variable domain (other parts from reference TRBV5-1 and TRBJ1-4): KAGVTQTPRYLIKTRGQQVTLSCSPISGHRSVSWYQQTPGQGLQFLFEYFSETQRNKGNFPGRFSGRQFSNSRSEMNVSTLELGDSALYLCASSLQGSDEKLFFGSGTQLSVL.

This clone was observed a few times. In DNA, the CDR3 is TGTGCCAGCAGCTTAGATTTAGGGAGCGGCGGCTACACCTTC. It yields the protein CASSLDLGSGGYTF. The rearrangement uses TRBV11-2 and TRBJ1-2; no clear D gene. Germline V CDR1 and CDR2: SGHAT, FQNNGV. Trimming took 0 bases from V and 8 from J, leaving 13 bases between them. This CDR3 region has 14 residues.

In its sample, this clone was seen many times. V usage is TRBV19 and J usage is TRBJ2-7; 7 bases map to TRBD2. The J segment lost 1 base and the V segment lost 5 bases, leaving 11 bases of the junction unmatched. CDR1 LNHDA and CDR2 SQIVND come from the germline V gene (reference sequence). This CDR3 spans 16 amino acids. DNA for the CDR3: TGTGCCAGTAGTCCCGTAGGCGGGAGAAGGTCCTACGAGCAGTACTTC. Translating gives CASSPVGGRRSYEQYF.

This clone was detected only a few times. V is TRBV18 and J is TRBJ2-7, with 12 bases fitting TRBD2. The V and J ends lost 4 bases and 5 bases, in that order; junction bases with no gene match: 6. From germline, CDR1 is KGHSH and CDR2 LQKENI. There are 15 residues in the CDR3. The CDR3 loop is CASSRTSGRSHEQYF. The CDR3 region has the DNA TGTGCCAGCTCACGCACTAGCGGGAGGTCCCACGAGCAGTACTTC.

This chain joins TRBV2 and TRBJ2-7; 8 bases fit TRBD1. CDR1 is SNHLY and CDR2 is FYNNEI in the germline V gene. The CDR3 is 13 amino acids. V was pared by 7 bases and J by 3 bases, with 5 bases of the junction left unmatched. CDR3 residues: CASTGQGYYEQYF. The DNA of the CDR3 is TGTGCCAGCACTGGACAGGGATACTACGAGCAGTACTTC.

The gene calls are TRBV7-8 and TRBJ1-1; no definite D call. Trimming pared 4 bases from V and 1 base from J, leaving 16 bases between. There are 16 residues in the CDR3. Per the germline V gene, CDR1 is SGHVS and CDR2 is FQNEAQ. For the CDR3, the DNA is TGTGCCAGCAGCTACCGGACCGCGAGTGGGAACACTGAAGCTTTCTTT. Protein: CASSYRTASGNTEAFF.

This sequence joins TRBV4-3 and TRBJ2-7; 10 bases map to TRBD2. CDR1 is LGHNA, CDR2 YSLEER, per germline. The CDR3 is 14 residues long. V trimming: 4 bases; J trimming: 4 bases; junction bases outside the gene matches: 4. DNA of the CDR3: TGCGCCAGCAGCCCCGGGACTAGCGTTTACGAGCAGTACTTC. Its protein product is CASSPGTSVYEQYF.

The CDR3: CAISASGDQETQYF. Written as DNA, the CDR3 is TGTGCCATCAGTGCCTCAGGGGACCAAGAGACCCAGTACTTC. The V gene is TRBV10-3, the J gene TRBJ2-5, with D possibly being TRBD1 (6 bases). This CDR3 is 14 amino acids long. V dropped 4 bases and J dropped 0 bases, with 9 bases sitting between them. Looked up from germline, CDR1 is ENHRY and CDR2 is SYGVKD.